This paragraph covers one T cell receptor beta chain sequence. What it binds is unknown. The data originate from a study of long-term antiretroviral therapy in people with HIV. Survey level was the resolution at which the v3.0 immunoSEQ assay ran. Using immunoSEQ multiplex PCR, the repertoire was profiled, and TCRdb retains in-frame clones only, with some absent. The table has about 24,000 clones, approximately 88% seen once. Overall study results and limits: Blood was collected between about 2003 and 2018, possibly under older ART regimens. Repertoires looked antigen-experienced, with only a slight naive shift after ART.

Participants who had HIV were, without exception, treated in the United States. The CDR3 has 15 amino acids. V lost 5 bases and J lost 0, with 10 bases in between. CDR1 is LGHNA, CDR2 YNFKEQ, per germline. The rearrangement uses TRBV4-2 and TRBJ1-4; D is undetermined. The receptor was isolated from a man aged 50 or older with HIV. The sequencing here drew on unsorted PBMCs, taken 1.8 years before starting antiretroviral therapy. CDR3 DNA: TGTGCCAGCAGCGGTCCGGAGGCAACTAATGAAAAACTGTTTTTT. It encodes CASSGPEATNEKLFF.